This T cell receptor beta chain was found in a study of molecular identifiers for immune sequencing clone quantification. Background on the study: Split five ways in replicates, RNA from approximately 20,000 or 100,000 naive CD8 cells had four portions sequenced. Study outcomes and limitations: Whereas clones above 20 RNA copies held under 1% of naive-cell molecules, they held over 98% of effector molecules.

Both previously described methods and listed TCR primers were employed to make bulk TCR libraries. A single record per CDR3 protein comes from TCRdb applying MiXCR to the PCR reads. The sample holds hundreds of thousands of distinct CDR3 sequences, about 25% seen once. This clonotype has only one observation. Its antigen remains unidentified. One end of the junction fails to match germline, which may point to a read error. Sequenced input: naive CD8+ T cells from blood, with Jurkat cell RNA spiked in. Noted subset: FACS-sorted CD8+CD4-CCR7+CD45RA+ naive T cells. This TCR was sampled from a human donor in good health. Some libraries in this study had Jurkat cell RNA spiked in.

This CDR3 is CSARDPYDGGPTRYEQHF. The DNA of the CDR3 is TGCAGTGCTAGAGATCCCTACGACGGCGGCCCAACAAGGTACGAGCAGCACTTC. The chain recombines TRBV20-1 with TRBJ2-7; D gene unclear. Germline values: CDR1 DFQATT, CDR2 SNEGSKA (reference sequence). This CDR3 is 18 amino acids long.